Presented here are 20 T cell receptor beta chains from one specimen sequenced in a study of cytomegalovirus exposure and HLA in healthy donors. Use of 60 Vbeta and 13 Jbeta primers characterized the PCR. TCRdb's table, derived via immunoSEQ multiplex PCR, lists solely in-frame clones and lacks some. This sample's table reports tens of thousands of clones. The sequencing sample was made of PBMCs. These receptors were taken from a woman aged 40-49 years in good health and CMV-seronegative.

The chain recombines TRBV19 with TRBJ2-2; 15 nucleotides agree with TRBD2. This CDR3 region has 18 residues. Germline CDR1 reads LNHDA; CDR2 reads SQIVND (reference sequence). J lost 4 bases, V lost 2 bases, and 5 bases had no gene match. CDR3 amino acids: CASSIRTSGRVATGELFF. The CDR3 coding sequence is TGTGCCAGTAGTATAAGGACTAGCGGGAGGGTGGCCACCGGGGAGCTGTTTTTT.

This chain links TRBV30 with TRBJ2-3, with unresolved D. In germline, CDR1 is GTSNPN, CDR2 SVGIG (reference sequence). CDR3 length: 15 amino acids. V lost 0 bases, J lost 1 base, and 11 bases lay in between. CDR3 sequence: CAWSVIPRGTDTQYF. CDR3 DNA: TGTGCCTGGAGTGTAATCCCCCGGGGCACAGATACGCAGTATTTT.

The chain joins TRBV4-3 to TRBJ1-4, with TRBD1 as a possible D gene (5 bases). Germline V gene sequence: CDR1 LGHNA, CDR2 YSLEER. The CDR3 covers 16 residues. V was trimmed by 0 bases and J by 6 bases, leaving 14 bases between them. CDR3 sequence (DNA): TGCGCCAGCAGCCAAGATCGGCGACAGCCTTATGAAAAACTGTTTTTT. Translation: CASSQDRRQPYEKLFF.

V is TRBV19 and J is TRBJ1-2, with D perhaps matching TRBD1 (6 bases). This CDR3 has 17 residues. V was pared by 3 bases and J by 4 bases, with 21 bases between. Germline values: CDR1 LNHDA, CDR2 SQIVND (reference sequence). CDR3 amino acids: CASSMEAAGARGYGYTF. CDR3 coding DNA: TGTGCCAGTAGTATGGAGGCAGCGGGGGCTAGGGGCTATGGCTACACCTTC.

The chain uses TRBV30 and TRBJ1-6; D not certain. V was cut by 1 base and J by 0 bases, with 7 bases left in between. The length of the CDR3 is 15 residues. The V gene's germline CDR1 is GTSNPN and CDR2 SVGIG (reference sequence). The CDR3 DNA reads TGTGCCTGGAGTGGCCCGAGCTCCTATAATTCACCCCTCCACTTT. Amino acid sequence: CAWSGPSSYNSPLHF.

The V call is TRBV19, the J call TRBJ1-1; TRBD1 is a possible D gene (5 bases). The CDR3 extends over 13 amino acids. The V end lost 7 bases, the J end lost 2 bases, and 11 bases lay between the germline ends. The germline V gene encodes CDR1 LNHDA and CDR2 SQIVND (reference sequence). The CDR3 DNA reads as TGTGCCAGTATTCCTCGGACAAACACTGAAGCTTTCTTT. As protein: CASIPRTNTEAFF.

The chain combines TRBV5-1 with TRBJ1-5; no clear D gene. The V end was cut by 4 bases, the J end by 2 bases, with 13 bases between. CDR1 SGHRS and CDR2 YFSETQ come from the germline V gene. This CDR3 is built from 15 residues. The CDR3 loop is CASSRGEGGNQPQHF. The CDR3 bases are TGCGCCAGCAGCCGGGGAGAGGGCGGCAATCAGCCCCAGCATTTT.

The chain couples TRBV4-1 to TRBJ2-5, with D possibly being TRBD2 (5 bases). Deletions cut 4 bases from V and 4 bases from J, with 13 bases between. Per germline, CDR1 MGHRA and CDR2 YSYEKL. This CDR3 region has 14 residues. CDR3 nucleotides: TGCGCCAGCAGCCTAAGCGGCACGGCAGAGACCCAGTACTTC. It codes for CASSLSGTAETQYF.

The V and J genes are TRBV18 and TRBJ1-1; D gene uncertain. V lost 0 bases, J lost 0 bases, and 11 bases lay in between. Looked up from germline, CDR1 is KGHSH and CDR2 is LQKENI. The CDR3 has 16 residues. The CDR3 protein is CASSPPGERLNTEAFF. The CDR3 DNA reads TGTGCCAGCTCACCACCGGGCGAAAGGTTGAACACTGAAGCTTTCTTT. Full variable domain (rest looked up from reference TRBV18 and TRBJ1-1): NAGVMQNPRHLVRRRGQEARLRCSPMKGHSHVYWYRQLPEEGLKFMVYLQKENIIDESGMPKERFSAEFPKEGPSILRIQQVVRGDSAAYFCASSPPGERLNTEAFFGQGTRLTVV.

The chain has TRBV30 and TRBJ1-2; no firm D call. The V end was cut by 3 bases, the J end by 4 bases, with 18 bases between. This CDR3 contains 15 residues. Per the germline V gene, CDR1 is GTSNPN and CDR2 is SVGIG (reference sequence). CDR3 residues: CAWRRERSFSYGYTF. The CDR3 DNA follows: TGTGCCTGGAGGAGGGAGCGATCCTTCTCCTATGGCTACACCTTC.

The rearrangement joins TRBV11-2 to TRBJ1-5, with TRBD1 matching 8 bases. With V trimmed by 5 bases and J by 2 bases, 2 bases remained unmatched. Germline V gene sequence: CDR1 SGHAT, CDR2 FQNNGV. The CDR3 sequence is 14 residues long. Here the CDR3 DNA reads TGTGCCAGCAGCGAGGACAGGGGCAATCAGCCCCAGCATTTT. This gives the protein CASSEDRGNQPQHF.

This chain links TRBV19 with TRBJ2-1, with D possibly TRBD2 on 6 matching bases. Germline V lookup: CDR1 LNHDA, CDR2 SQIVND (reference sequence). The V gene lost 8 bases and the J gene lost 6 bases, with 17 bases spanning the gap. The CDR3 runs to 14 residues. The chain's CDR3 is CASRFRGSGNEQFF. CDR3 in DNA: TGTGCCAGTCGTTTTCGGGGGAGTGGCAATGAGCAGTTCTTC.

CDR3 region: CASSQAPTGGGETQYF. CDR3 bases: TGCGCCAGCAGCCAGGCACCCACAGGGGGGGGAGAGACCCAGTACTTC. V gene TRBV4-3 combines with J gene TRBJ2-5; perhaps TRBD1 as D (8 bases). V dropped 3 bases and J dropped 4 bases, with 18 bases sitting between them. Germline CDR1 is LGHNA and CDR2 is YSLEER. The CDR3 is 16 residues long.

CDR3 amino acids: CASSLDRVSNQPQHF. The CDR3, as DNA: TGTGCCAGCAGCCTCGACAGAGTTAGCAATCAGCCCCAGCATTTT. The chain couples TRBV5-4 to TRBJ1-5; possible D gene TRBD1, 5 bases. The CDR3 has 15 amino acids. Germline values: CDR1 SGHNT, CDR2 YYREEE (reference sequence). The V end was cut by 4 bases, the J end by 0 bases, with 11 bases between.

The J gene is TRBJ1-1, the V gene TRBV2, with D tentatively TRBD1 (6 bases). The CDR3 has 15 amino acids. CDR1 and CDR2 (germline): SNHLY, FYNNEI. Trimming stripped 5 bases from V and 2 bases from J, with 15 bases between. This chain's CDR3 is CASSSRGGQNTEAFF. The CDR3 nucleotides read TGTGCCAGCAGTTCGAGGGGGGGCCAAAACACTGAAGCTTTCTTT.

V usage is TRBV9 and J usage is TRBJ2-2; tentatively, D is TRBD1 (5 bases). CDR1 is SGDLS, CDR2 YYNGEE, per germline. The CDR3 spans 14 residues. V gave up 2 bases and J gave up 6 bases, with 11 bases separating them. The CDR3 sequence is CASSVQGTAGELFF. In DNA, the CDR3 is TGTGCCAGCAGCGTCCAGGGTACGGCCGGGGAGCTGTTTTTT. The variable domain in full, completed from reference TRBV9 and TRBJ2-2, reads DSGVTQTPKHLITATGQRVTLRCSPRSGDLSVYWYQQSLDQGLQFLIQYYNGEERAKGNILERFSAQQFPDLHSELNLSSLELGDSALYFCASSVQGTAGELFFGEGSRLTVL.

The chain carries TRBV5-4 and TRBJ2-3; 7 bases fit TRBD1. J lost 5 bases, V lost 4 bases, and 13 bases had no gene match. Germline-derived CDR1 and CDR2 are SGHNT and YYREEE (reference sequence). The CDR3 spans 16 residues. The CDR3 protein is CASSLLQGLKGDTQYF. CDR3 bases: TGTGCCAGCAGCCTACTACAGGGGCTCAAGGGAGATACGCAGTATTTT.

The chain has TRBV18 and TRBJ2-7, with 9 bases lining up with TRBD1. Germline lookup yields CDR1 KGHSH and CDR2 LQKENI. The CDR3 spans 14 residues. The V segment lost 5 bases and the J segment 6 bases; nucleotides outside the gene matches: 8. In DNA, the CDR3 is TGTGCCAGCTCAGCCGGGACAGGGCGCGGCGAGCAGTACTTC. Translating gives CASSAGTGRGEQYF.

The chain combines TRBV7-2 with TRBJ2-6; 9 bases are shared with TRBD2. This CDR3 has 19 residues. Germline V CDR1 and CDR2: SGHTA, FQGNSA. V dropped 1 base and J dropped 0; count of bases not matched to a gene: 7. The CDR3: CASSLGGLAGPSGANVLTF. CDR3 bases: TGTGCCAGCAGCTTAGGCGGCCTAGCGGGACCCTCTGGGGCCAACGTCCTGACTTTC.

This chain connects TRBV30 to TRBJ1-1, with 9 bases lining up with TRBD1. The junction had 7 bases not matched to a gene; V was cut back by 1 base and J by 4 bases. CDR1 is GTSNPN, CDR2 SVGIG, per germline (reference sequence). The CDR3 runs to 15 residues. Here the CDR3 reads CAWSASGTGITEAFF. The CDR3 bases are TGTGCCTGGAGTGCGTCCGGGACAGGGATCACTGAAGCTTTCTTT.